This T cell receptor (beta chain) was documented in a study of vaccination and CD4 T cells after COVID-19. Cultured CD4+ T cell DNA was sequenced using the Oncomine TCR Beta short-read assay. From the PCR reads, TCRdb called clonotypes with MiXCR, one entry per CDR3 protein. The sample lists several thousand distinct CDR3 sequences; around 35% were seen once. On this clonotype: Its antigen is as yet unknown.

As to treatment: roughly 10-day PBMC culture with coronavirus spike peptide pools or control peptides (ViraFEST assay). Those CD4+ T cells from the unexposed donor predate the COVID-19 pandemic (2011-2018). Source material: CD4+ T cells from blood, cultured in vitro. This receptor was obtained from a human donor in good health.

The CDR3 bases are TGTGCCAGCTCACCCCGCGGCAGGGAGCTGTTTTTT. It specifies CASSPRGRELFF. The chain carries TRBV18 and TRBJ2-2; no reliable D call. This CDR3 spans 12 amino acids. Germline CDR1 and CDR2: KGHSH and LQKENI. The germline V and J ends were trimmed by 3 bases and 9 bases, with 8 bases remaining between them.